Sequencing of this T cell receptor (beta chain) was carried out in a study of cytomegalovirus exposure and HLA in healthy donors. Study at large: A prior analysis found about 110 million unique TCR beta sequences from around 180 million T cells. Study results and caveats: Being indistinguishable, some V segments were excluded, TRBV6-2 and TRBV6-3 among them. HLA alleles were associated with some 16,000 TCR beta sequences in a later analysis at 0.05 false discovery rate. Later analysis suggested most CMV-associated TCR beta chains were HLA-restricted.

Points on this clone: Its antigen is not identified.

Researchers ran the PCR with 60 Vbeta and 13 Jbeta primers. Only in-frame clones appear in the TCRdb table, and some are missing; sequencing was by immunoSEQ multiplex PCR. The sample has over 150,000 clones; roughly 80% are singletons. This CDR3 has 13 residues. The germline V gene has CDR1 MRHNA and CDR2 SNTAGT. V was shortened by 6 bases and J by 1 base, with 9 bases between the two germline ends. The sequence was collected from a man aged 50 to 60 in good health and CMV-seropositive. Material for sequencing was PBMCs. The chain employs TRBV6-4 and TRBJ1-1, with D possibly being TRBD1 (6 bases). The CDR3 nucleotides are TGTGCCAGCAGGATGACAGGGAACACTGAAGCTTTCTTT. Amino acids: CASRMTGNTEAFF.